Below are 20 T cell receptor beta chains sequenced from a single sample in a study of graft-versus-host responses after intestinal transplantation. The table came from immunoSEQ multiplex PCR; TCRdb's copy has only in-frame clones and leaves some out. Among 55,000 to 70,000 clones, around 90% were seen once, and the ten largest hold 2.5% to 3%. Specimen: PBMCs, collected about 120 days after intestinal transplantation. These receptors were taken from a human patient who received an intestinal transplant, so some T cells may come from the graft donor.

The CDR3 region is CASSSTSSYEQYF. The CDR3 coding sequence is TGTGCCAGCAGCAGTACTAGCTCCTACGAGCAGTACTTC. The chain is built from TRBV7-9 and TRBJ2-7; D may be TRBD2 (5 bases). The V gene's germline CDR1 is SEHNR and CDR2 FQNEAQ (reference sequence). Trimming left V 5 bases short and J 0 bases short, with 8 bases between. The CDR3 is made up of 13 amino acids.

The J gene is TRBJ2-1, the V gene TRBV2; TRBD2 aligns across 7 bases. Unmatched junction bases numbered 9, after V lost 1 base and J lost 12 bases. The CDR3 has 14 residues. Germline-derived CDR1 and CDR2 are SNHLY and FYNNEI. The CDR3: CASSEDGRELGQFF. The CDR3 DNA reads as TGTGCCAGCAGTGAAGACGGGCGGGAGCTTGGGCAGTTCTTC.

A remark on this clone: Different DNA sequences within this sample yield the same CDR3. V usage is TRBV2 and J usage is TRBJ2-7, with no clear D. The CDR3 sequence is 10 residues long. Germline values: CDR1 SNHLY, CDR2 FYNNEI. With 6 bases removed from V and 4 bases from J, the gap between germline ends came to 4 bases. The CDR3 is CASSVYEQYF. In DNA, the CDR3 is TGTGCCAGCAGCGTTTACGAGCAGTACTTC.

V and J are TRBV5-1 and TRBJ2-1; D possibly uses TRBD1 or TRBD2 (6 bases each). The CDR3 length is 15 residues. From germline, CDR1 is SGHRS and CDR2 YFSETQ. V was clipped by 1 base and J by 10 bases, with 18 bases between them. The DNA of the CDR3 is TGCGCCAGCAGCTTGCGGGACGGGGGCTCGGGGGAGCAGTTCTTC. Protein product: CASSLRDGGSGEQFF.

As for this clone: Other DNA sequences in this sample translate to the same CDR3. The V and J genes are TRBV7-6 and TRBJ2-7; weak D call: TRBD1 (5 bases). CDR1 and CDR2 (germline): SGHVS, FNYEAQ. Trimming stripped 2 bases from V and 3 bases from J, with 11 bases between. The CDR3 extends over 14 amino acids. The CDR3 sequence is CASSLIGEGYEQYF. CDR3 in DNA: TGTGCCAGCAGCTTAATAGGGGAAGGCTACGAGCAGTACTTC.

The rearrangement links TRBV5-1 to TRBJ2-7; D is perhaps TRBD2 (7 bases). CDR3 length: 15 residues. The V end was cut by 0 bases, the J end by 2 bases, with 12 bases between. Per the germline V gene, CDR1 is SGHRS and CDR2 is YFSETQ. CDR3 protein: CASSLAGGSPYEQYF. The CDR3 region has the DNA TGCGCCAGCAGCTTGGCGGGGGGCTCTCCCTACGAGCAGTACTTC.

This clone has just one count. The chain employs TRBV2 and TRBJ2-4, with a possible D match to TRBD2 (5 bases). Per the germline V gene, CDR1 is SNHLY and CDR2 is FYNNEI. V was clipped by 3 bases and J by 5 bases, with 11 bases between them. The CDR3 runs to 14 residues. CDR3 sequence (DNA): TGTGCCAGCAGTGATACTAGTATCGAAAACATTCAGTACTTC. This translates into CASSDTSIENIQYF. Drawing the rest from reference TRBV2 and TRBJ2-4, the complete variable domain is EPEVTQTPSHQVTQMGQEVILRCVPISNHLYFYWYRQILGQKVEFLVSFYNNEISEKSEIFDDQFSVERPDGSNFTLKIRSTKLEDSAMYFCASSDTSIENIQYFGAGTRLSVL.

The chain links TRBV18 to TRBJ2-1, with D perhaps TRBD2 (7 bases). CDR1 is KGHSH and CDR2 is LQKENI in the germline V gene. This CDR3 region has 15 residues. The V gene lost 3 bases and the J gene lost 5 bases, with 14 bases spanning the gap. The DNA for the CDR3 is TGTGCCAGCTCACCTTTGGGGGGGGCCGACAATGAGCAGTTCTTC. This gives the protein CASSPLGGADNEQFF.

The rearrangement joins TRBV5-1 to TRBJ2-2; no reliable D call. Germline CDR1 and CDR2: SGHRS and YFSETQ. Trimming cost V 2 bases and J 8 bases, with 10 bases left between them. This CDR3 has 13 residues. CDR3 sequence: CASSFSGRGELFF. CDR3 coding DNA: TGCGCCAGCAGCTTCTCAGGTCGGGGGGAGCTGTTTTTT.

The chain is built from TRBV18 and TRBJ1-4, with D possibly being TRBD1 (6 bases). The CDR3 contains 15 residues. V lost 3 bases and J lost 8, with 16 bases in between. Germline V CDR1 and CDR2: KGHSH, LQKENI. The CDR3 loop is CASSPLTGIEEKLFF. CDR3 nucleotide sequence: TGTGCCAGCTCACCCCTAACAGGGATCGAGGAAAAACTGTTTTTT. The whole variable domain, filled in from reference TRBV18 and TRBJ1-4, reads NAGVMQNPRHLVRRRGQEARLRCSPMKGHSHVYWYRQLPEEGLKFMVYLQKENIIDESGMPKERFSAEFPKEGPSILRIQQVVRGDSAAYFCASSPLTGIEEKLFFGSGTQLSVL.

The chain joins TRBV19 to TRBJ1-2, with 7 bases aligning to TRBD1. Per germline, CDR1 LNHDA and CDR2 SQIVND (reference sequence). Trimming cost V 0 bases and J 6 bases; bases outside gene matches: 10. The CDR3 covers 16 residues. CDR3 nucleotides: TGTGCCAGTAGTATAGATCTTGACAGGGAGGAGAATGGCTACACCTTC. This sequence encodes CASSIDLDREENGYTF.

The CDR3 DNA is TGTGCCAGCAGCTTATGGAGACCAGGCGAGAGCTCTGGAAACACCATATATTTT. Its protein product is CASSLWRPGESSGNTIYF. J is TRBJ1-3 and V is TRBV11-2; no clear D gene. V lost 2 bases and J lost 0, with 17 bases in between. CDR1 and CDR2 (germline): SGHAT, FQNNGV. The CDR3 spans 18 residues.

V usage is TRBV5-1 and J usage is TRBJ2-3; 10 positions agree with TRBD1. This CDR3 is built from 14 residues. Germline V lookup: CDR1 SGHRS, CDR2 YFSETQ. Trimming removed 4 bases from V and 4 bases from J; junction bases left unmatched: 3. The CDR3 spells CASSLGQGADTQYF. The CDR3 DNA follows: TGCGCCAGCAGCCTAGGACAGGGGGCAGATACGCAGTATTTT.

This clone was seen a handful of times. The chain couples TRBV15 to TRBJ1-1; D not certain. Trimming cost V 1 base and J 0 bases, with 9 bases left between them. The germline CDR1 and CDR2 sequences are LNHNV and YYDKDF (reference sequence). This CDR3 region has 15 residues. The DNA of the CDR3 is TGTGCCACCAGCAGAGGGGGAGAGATGAACACTGAAGCTTTCTTT. Translated: CATSRGGEMNTEAFF.

The table lists this clone with a count of one. One junction end disagrees with the germline gene, perhaps due to a read error. The genes are TRBV16 and TRBJ2-7; the match to TRBD1 covers 10 bases. The V gene's germline CDR1 is KGHSY and CDR2 FQNENV. The CDR3 is 13 residues long. CDR3 bases: TGTGCCGGCAGCCCCGGGACAGGGGCCGAGCAGTACTTC. Translation gives CAGSPGTGAEQYF.

In regard to this clone: Other DNA sequences within the sample encode an identical CDR3. The chain combines TRBV7-9 with TRBJ1-2; possible D gene TRBD1, 6 bases. Germline V gene lookup returns CDR1 SEHNR and CDR2 FQNEAQ (reference sequence). The CDR3 length is 13 residues. The V and J ends lost 3 bases and 4 bases respectively, with 9 bases between them. The CDR3 coding sequence is TGTGCCAGCAGCTTCGGACAGACCTATGGCTACACCTTC. This sequence encodes CASSFGQTYGYTF.

The rearrangement uses TRBV15 and TRBJ2-7; 12 nucleotides match TRBD2. The CDR3 sequence is 15 residues long. V gave up 3 bases and J gave up 3 bases; unmatched junction bases: 3. CDR1 and CDR2 (germline): LNHNV, YYDKDF (reference sequence). The CDR3 DNA sequence: TGTGCCACCAGCAGCAAGACTAGCGGGGGCTACGAGCAGTACTTC. Protein: CATSSKTSGGYEQYF.

The V call is TRBV5-1, the J call TRBJ2-1, with D unresolved. The CDR3 loop spans 17 amino acids. The germline gives CDR1 SGHRS, CDR2 YFSETQ. V was clipped by 0 bases and J by 0 bases, with 13 bases between them. CDR3 sequence (DNA): TGCGCCAGCAGCTTGGCGACGGGCCGAGACTCCTACAATGAGCAGTTCTTC. Its translation is CASSLATGRDSYNEQFF.

This chain links TRBV7-6 with TRBJ2-1, with D possibly matching TRBD2 (5 bases). The V end lost 5 bases, the J end lost 8 bases, and 22 bases lay between the germline ends. The CDR3 is 16 amino acids. From germline, CDR1 is SGHVS and CDR2 FNYEAQ. Here the CDR3 reads CASSQREDLGEDEQFF. CDR3 DNA: TGTGCCAGCAGCCAACGAGAGGACCTGGGAGAGGATGAGCAGTTCTTC. The full variable domain, completed using reference TRBV7-6 and TRBJ2-1, is GAGVSQSPRYKVTKRGQDVALRCDPISGHVSLYWYRQALGQGPEFLTYFNYEAQQDKSGLPNDRFSAERPEGSISTLTIQRTEQRDSAMYRCASSQREDLGEDEQFFGPGTRLTVL.

The chain has TRBV15 and TRBJ2-1; 9 bases fit TRBD2. Losses at the gene ends were 5 bases for V and 3 bases for J; bases not matched to a gene: 11. The CDR3 extends over 17 amino acids. Germline V CDR1 and CDR2: LNHNV, YYDKDF (reference sequence). The CDR3 DNA sequence: TGTGCCACCAGCCCCGGAGGAGTAGCGGGAGTCTACAATGAGCAGTTCTTC. The encoded protein is CATSPGGVAGVYNEQFF.